Listed here are 12 T cell receptor beta chains from one sample, sequenced in a study of blood T cell repertoires in COVID-19. TCRdb's table, derived via immunoSEQ multiplex PCR, lists solely in-frame clones and lacks some. Found here are 350,000 to 450,000 clones, about 88% of them singletons; the top ten hold about 1.5%. The specimen was PBMCs or T cells enriched from blood (not recorded which). The source is a woman under 30 who had been exposed to COVID-19.

The V gene is TRBV19, the J gene TRBJ1-2; weak D call: TRBD1 (5 bases). Trimming left V 3 bases short and J 4 bases short, with 9 bases between. This CDR3 has 13 residues. Per the germline V gene, CDR1 is LNHDA and CDR2 is SQIVND (reference sequence). The chain's CDR3 is CASSISGGYGYTF. Written as DNA, the CDR3 is TGTGCCAGTAGTATTTCCGGGGGCTATGGCTACACCTTC.

The gene calls are TRBV4-1 and TRBJ2-7, with TRBD1 matching over 7 bases. Germline V CDR1 and CDR2: MGHRA, YSYEKL. After removal of 0 bases from V and 2 bases from J, the junction contained 7 bases not matched to a gene. The CDR3 runs 16 residues. CDR3 DNA: TGCGCCAGCAGCCAAGACGTCCAGGGGGAGACCTACGAGCAGTACTTC. Translated, it gives CASSQDVQGETYEQYF.

Here the CDR3 reads CASSPGLENEKLFF. The CDR3, as DNA: TGTGCCAGCAGCCCAGGACTGGAGAATGAAAAACTGTTTTTT. The chain recombines TRBV7-6 with TRBJ1-4; D is ambiguous. The CDR3 has 14 amino acids. Trimming took off 5 bases at V and 5 bases at J, with 12 bases between the two ends. Germline values: CDR1 SGHVS, CDR2 FNYEAQ.

This rearrangement joins TRBV4-2 to TRBJ1-6; possible D gene TRBD1, 5 bases. V gave up 4 bases and J gave up 9 bases, with 19 bases separating them. Germline lookup yields CDR1 LGHNA and CDR2 YNFKEQ. The CDR3 extends over 16 amino acids. The CDR3 region has the DNA TGTGCCAGCAGCCCCCATTGGGGCGACTTGAGTTCACCCCTCCACTTT. Protein sequence: CASSPHWGDLSSPLHF.

The chain is built from TRBV5-5 and TRBJ2-5; TRBD1 matches 9 bases. There are 14 residues in the CDR3. In germline, CDR1 is SGHKS, CDR2 YYEKEE (reference sequence). Trimming removed 4 bases from V and 5 bases from J; junction bases left unmatched: 6. DNA of the CDR3: TGTGCCAGCAGCCGACAGGGGGTCAGCGAGACCCAGTACTTC. Its protein is CASSRQGVSETQYF.

CDR3 region: CASLDRGRMNTEAFF. CDR3 DNA: TGTGCCAGCCTCGACAGGGGAAGAATGAACACTGAAGCTTTCTTT. This sequence joins TRBV7-9 and TRBJ1-1; TRBD1 agrees at 8 bases. The CDR3 extends over 15 amino acids. Unmatched junction bases numbered 8, after V lost 8 bases and J lost 0 bases. Germline V gene sequence: CDR1 SEHNR, CDR2 FQNEAQ (reference sequence).

The V gene is TRBV28, the J gene TRBJ2-7, with D tentatively TRBD2 (5 bases). The CDR3 spans 14 residues. The V end lost 5 bases, the J end lost 7 bases, and 18 bases lay between the germline ends. Germline V gives CDR1 MDHEN, CDR2 SYDVKM. CDR3 loop: CASSPISRTVEQYF. CDR3 bases: TGTGCCAGCAGTCCCATATCCCGGACTGTAGAGCAGTACTTC.

V usage is TRBV5-1 and J usage is TRBJ2-1; 10 bases map to TRBD1. With V trimmed by 4 bases and J by 5 bases, 6 bases remained unmatched. CDR1 is SGHRS, CDR2 YFSETQ, per germline. The CDR3 consists of 15 residues. The CDR3 bases are TGCGCCAGCAGCCCCGGACAGGGGGGCAACAATGAGCAGTTCTTC. This sequence encodes CASSPGQGGNNEQFF.

The chain's CDR3 is CASSLGSGNTEAFF. The CDR3 bases are TGTGCCAGCAGCTTAGGGTCAGGGAACACTGAAGCTTTCTTT. The chain carries TRBV7-9 and TRBJ1-1; no definite D call. Germline assignment: CDR1 SEHNR and CDR2 FQNEAQ (reference sequence). The CDR3 length is 14 residues. V was shortened by 1 base and J by 1 base, with 7 bases between the two germline ends. Filled out from reference TRBV7-9 and TRBJ1-1, the complete variable domain reads DTGVSQNPRHKITKRGQNVTFRCDPISEHNRLYWYRQTLGQGPEFLTYFQNEAQLEKSRLLSDRFSAERPKGSFSTLEIQRTEQGDSAMYLCASSLGSGNTEAFFGQGTRLTVV.

The rearrangement joins TRBV19 to TRBJ2-7, with a tentative D call TRBD1 (6 bases). The CDR3 runs 13 residues. The germline V gene has CDR1 LNHDA and CDR2 SQIVND (reference sequence). V was cut by 3 bases and J by 3 bases, with 9 bases left in between. CDR3 sequence: CASSIGQLYEQYF. The CDR3 coding sequence is TGTGCCAGTAGTATCGGACAGCTCTACGAGCAGTACTTC.

The rearrangement uses TRBV5-4 and TRBJ2-2; D might be TRBD2 (6 bases). V was clipped by 0 bases and J by 4 bases, with 13 bases between them. The CDR3 is 16 residues long. CDR1 is SGHNT, CDR2 YYREEE, per germline (reference sequence). CDR3 sequence: CASSLGAVGGTGELFF. The CDR3 DNA follows: TGTGCCAGCAGCTTGGGAGCGGTCGGGGGCACCGGGGAGCTGTTTTTT.

The chain joins TRBV5-4 to TRBJ2-7, with D tentatively TRBD2 (7 bases). V dropped 4 bases and J dropped 5 bases, with 13 bases sitting between them. This CDR3 contains 13 residues. Germline assignment: CDR1 SGHNT and CDR2 YYREEE (reference sequence). CDR3 loop: CASSVRGANEQYF. CDR3 nucleotide sequence: TGTGCCAGCAGCGTCCGGGGGGCCAACGAGCAGTACTTC.